A selection of T cell receptor beta chains follows, all from one sample in a study of monozygotic twins with inflammatory bowel disease. TCRdb re-analyzed the 5' RACE reads; it lists each CDR3 protein once, without DNA. The table for this sample gives over 200,000 distinct CDR3 sequences. Sequencing was done on a sample of blood. Receptors were obtained from a human donor with ulcerative colitis or Crohn's disease, or a healthy co-twin of an affected twin (not recorded which). The CDR3 runs from the conserved cysteine through the conserved F or W.

J gene	V gene	CDR3 protein
TRBJ2-3	TRBV11-3	CASSSGLAGTTDTQYF
TRBJ1-2	TRBV25-1	CARGRGANYGYTF
TRBJ2-1	TRBV7-9	CASSPSGQGHEQFF
TRBJ2-1	TRBV27	CASSLYGRLGNEQFF
TRBJ2-3	TRBV6-4	CASSDRVASTDTQYF
TRBJ2-7	TRBV5-1	CASSLEPLSYEQYF
TRBJ1-1	TRBV6-5	CASLWGAGAEAFF
TRBJ2-5	TRBV6-1	CASSELAGILGTQYF
TRBJ2-1	TRBV9	CASSVNERGLYNEQFF
TRBJ1-6	TRBV20-1	CSASPPGQSNSPLHF
TRBJ1-3	TRBV12-3/TRBV12-4	CASSGPSGNTIYF
TRBJ1-1	TRBV2	CASTPRGASNTEAFF
TRBJ1-2	TRBV20-1	CSARTTGSNYGYTF
TRBJ2-1	TRBV20-1	CSALAGVNEQFF
TRBJ2-7	TRBV2	CASSDTGGSYEQYF
TRBJ2-3	TRBV20-1	CSARVDLDYTDTQYF
TRBJ2-5	TRBV19	CASSIRDREETQYF
TRBJ2-1	TRBV5-1	CASSPERGSYNEQFF
TRBJ1-6	TRBV27	CASNPGDRDNSPLHF
TRBJ2-3	TRBV20-1	CSAPTVSGGADTQYF
TRBJ2-3	TRBV7-3	CASSSGLAGDVDTQYF
TRBJ2-2	TRBV20-1	CSATDSRLGKTGELFF
TRBJ2-5	TRBV5-1	CASSQFAGVQETQYF
TRBJ2-7	TRBV7-2	CASSLVGGAYEQYF
TRBJ1-1	TRBV7-9	CASSRGNGGTGEAFF
TRBJ2-1	TRBV6-1	CASHNGQGILNEQFF
TRBJ2-7	TRBV5-1	CASSLGPGSSYEQYF
TRBJ2-7	TRBV18	CASSPDNYEQYF
TRBJ2-3	TRBV5-4	CASSLAGAGGSRRRTDTQYF
TRBJ2-5	TRBV10-3	CAISWDSQETQYF
TRBJ2-7	TRBV3-1	CASSGSSVQYF
TRBJ1-5	TRBV12-3/TRBV12-4	CASSFYNSNQPQHF
TRBJ1-1	TRBV5-1	CASSLVGGGRNTEAFF
TRBJ1-1	TRBV6-1	CASTFRPPERNTEAFF
TRBJ2-7	TRBV5-1	CASSYQGITYEQYF
TRBJ2-5	TRBV10-3	CAISESSRLPQETQYF
TRBJ2-1	TRBV12-3/TRBV12-4	CASSLGGGEQFF
TRBJ2-3	TRBV6-6	CASSYSLEDTQYF
TRBJ1-6	TRBV6-1	CASSGQASHSPLHF
TRBJ1-6	TRBV5-1	CASSLEGMGNSPLHF
TRBJ2-1	TRBV5-5	CASSLDRQSSYNEQFF
TRBJ2-7	TRBV27	CASSFRTAGGRSYEQYF
TRBJ2-7	TRBV27	CASSFSGGEQYF
TRBJ2-3	TRBV7-2	CASSLPRLVGVEDTQYF
TRBJ2-3	TRBV5-6	CASSNQPPGTQYF
TRBJ1-4	TRBV7-2	CASSKGQAGEKLFF
TRBJ2-6	TRBV7-9	CASSPPRAGANVLTF
TRBJ2-7	TRBV18	CASSPTVNYEQYF